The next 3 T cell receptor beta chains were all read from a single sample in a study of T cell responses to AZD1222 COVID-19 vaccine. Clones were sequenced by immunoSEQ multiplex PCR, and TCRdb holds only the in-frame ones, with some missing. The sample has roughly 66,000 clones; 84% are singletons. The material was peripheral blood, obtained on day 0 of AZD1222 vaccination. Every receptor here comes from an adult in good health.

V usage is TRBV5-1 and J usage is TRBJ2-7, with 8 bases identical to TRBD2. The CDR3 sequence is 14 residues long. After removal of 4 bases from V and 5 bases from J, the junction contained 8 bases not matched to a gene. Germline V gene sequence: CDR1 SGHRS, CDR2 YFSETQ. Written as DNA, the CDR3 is TGCGCCAGCAGCGGACTAAGCGGGGGCCACGAGCAGTACTTC. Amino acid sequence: CASSGLSGGHEQYF.

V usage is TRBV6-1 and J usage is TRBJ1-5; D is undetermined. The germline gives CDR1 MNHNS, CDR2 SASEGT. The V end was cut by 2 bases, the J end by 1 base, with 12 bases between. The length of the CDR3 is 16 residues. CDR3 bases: TGTGCCAGCAGTGAATTGCGGGGATCCAGCAATCAGCCCCAGCATTTT. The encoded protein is CASSELRGSSNQPQHF.

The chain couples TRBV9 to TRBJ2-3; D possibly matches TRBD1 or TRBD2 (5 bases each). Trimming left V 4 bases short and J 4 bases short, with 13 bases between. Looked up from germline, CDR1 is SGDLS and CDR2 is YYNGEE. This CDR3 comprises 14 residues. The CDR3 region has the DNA TGTGCCAGCAGCCGGGACCGAGGACCAGATACGCAGTATTTT. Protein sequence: CASSRDRGPDTQYF.